This TCR beta chain was found in a study of T cell responses to AZD1222 COVID-19 vaccine. Whole-study results and caveats: Only 5 or 6 individuals given AZD1222 were seropositive at baseline. Epitopes outside B.1.351 and B.1.1.7 mutated regions reportedly drew nearly half of spike TCRs.

Trimming took 1 base from V and 0 from J, leaving 13 bases between them. CDR3 size: 17 residues. CDR1 and CDR2 from the germline V gene are SGHAT and FQNNGV. Concerning this clone itself: Its antigen is unknown.

Investigators merged groups given second doses at roughly 4 or roughly 12 weeks. Here immunoSEQ multiplex PCR was the method, and the copy in TCRdb shows in-frame clones only, minus some. This sample has 110,000 or so clones, with around 88% found just once. This TCR was sampled from an adult who received the AZD1222 COVID-19 vaccine. The chain employs TRBV11-2 and TRBJ1-3; D is unresolved. The sample in question was peripheral blood, obtained 28 days after the second AZD1222 dose. In nucleotides, the CDR3 is TGTGCCAGCAGCTTAGGTGTAGCTCCCTACTCTGGAAACACCATATATTTT. Translating gives CASSLGVAPYSGNTIYF.